Following are 27 T cell receptor beta chains from one sample sequenced in a study of T cells in localized non-small cell lung cancer. Assay used: immunoSEQ multiplex PCR; TCRdb lists only in-frame clones, some missing. The sample has under 35,000 clones, under 95% seen once. The source material was peripheral blood mononuclear cells, sampled before any cancer treatment. The receptors originated from an older female donor with stage II lung adenocarcinoma.

This chain connects TRBV9 to TRBJ1-4, with D perhaps matching TRBD1 (6 bases). The length of the CDR3 is 14 residues. In germline, CDR1 is SGDLS, CDR2 YYNGEE. Between the trimmed V and J ends, which lost 0 bases and 7 bases, there was a span of 10 bases. The CDR3 here is CASSVGDIVEKLFF. As DNA, the CDR3 is TGTGCCAGCAGCGTAGGGGACATCGTTGAAAAACTGTTTTTT.

The chain recombines TRBV7-2 with TRBJ2-7; TRBD2 is a possible D gene (6 bases). The ends were cut back, 6 bases at V and 6 bases at J, with 15 bases in the middle. Germline loops: CDR1 SGHTA, CDR2 FQGNSA. The CDR3 runs to 13 residues. CDR3 amino acids: CASSGSGHSEQYF. The CDR3, as DNA: TGTGCCAGCAGTGGGAGCGGGCACAGCGAGCAGTACTTC.

This sequence joins TRBV19 and TRBJ2-7, with D possibly being TRBD1 (6 bases). V lost 6 bases to trimming and J lost 5 bases, with 20 bases between them. CDR1 is LNHDA and CDR2 is SQIVND in the germline V gene (reference sequence). This CDR3 region has 15 residues. For the CDR3, the DNA is TGTGCCAGTAGATTGACCCCGGACAGCAGGAACGAGCAGTACTTC. Translated, it gives CASRLTPDSRNEQYF.

The CDR3 here is CASSDQGALSNQPQHF. The CDR3 DNA is TGTGCCAGCAGTGACCAGGGGGCGTTGAGCAATCAGCCCCAGCATTTT. This chain uses TRBV2 with TRBJ1-5; 8 nucleotides agree with TRBD1. The CDR3 extends over 16 amino acids. V trimming: 3 bases; J trimming: 1 base; junction bases outside the gene matches: 5. Germline CDR1 is SNHLY and CDR2 is FYNNEI.

The chain links TRBV6-1 to TRBJ2-7; possible D gene TRBD2, 5 bases. V was trimmed by 4 bases and J by 2 bases, leaving 9 bases between them. The CDR3 extends over 13 amino acids. The V gene's germline CDR1 is MNHNS and CDR2 SASEGT. CDR3 coding DNA: TGTGCCAGCAGTGCGGGAAGTGCCTACGAGCAGTACTTC. Translated, it gives CASSAGSAYEQYF.

The rearrangement uses TRBV5-6 and TRBJ1-1, with D perhaps matching TRBD1 (5 bases). V lost 3 bases and J 10 bases, leaving 13 bases between the germline ends. This CDR3 is built from 12 residues. The germline gives CDR1 SGHDT, CDR2 YYEEEE. The CDR3 sequence: CASSSGPSRAFF. As DNA, the CDR3 is TGTGCCAGCAGCTCGGGGCCCAGTAGAGCTTTCTTT.

This clone came up once. This sequence joins TRBV6-5 and TRBJ1-1; TRBD1 matches at 8 bases. The CDR3 totals 13 residues. The junction had 11 bases not matched to a gene; V was cut back by 7 bases and J by 10 bases. Per the germline V gene, CDR1 is MNHEY and CDR2 is SVGAGI. For the CDR3, the DNA is TGTGCCAGCACCCCGACAGGGGTCGAGGGAGCTTTCTTT. Translated: CASTPTGVEGAFF.

The table lists this clone with a count of one. The rearrangement uses TRBV29-1 and TRBJ2-3; 9 nucleotides align to TRBD1. This CDR3 contains 14 residues. From germline, CDR1 is SQVTM and CDR2 ANQGSEA. V was clipped by 6 bases and J by 2 bases; unmatched bases: 6. In DNA form, the CDR3 reads TGCAGCGTAGATGGACAGGGGATCACAGATACGCAGTATTTT. Translation gives CSVDGQGITDTQYF.

This clone was observed a single time. This rearrangement joins TRBV28 to TRBJ2-7; TRBD2 aligns across 8 bases. V gave up 8 bases and J gave up 2 bases; unmatched junction bases: 8. Germline V lookup: CDR1 MDHEN, CDR2 SYDVKM. The length of the CDR3 is 14 residues. CDR3 amino acids: CASRPGLVPYEQYF. The CDR3 nucleotides read TGTGCCAGCCGTCCGGGACTAGTACCCTACGAGCAGTACTTC.

The chain combines TRBV11-2 with TRBJ2-6, with D maybe TRBD2 (5 bases). This CDR3 contains 15 residues. V was clipped by 1 base and J by 1 base, with 5 bases between them. Germline assignment: CDR1 SGHAT and CDR2 FQNNGV. For the CDR3, the DNA is TGTGCCAGCAGCTTAGGAGGGTCTGGGGCCAACGTCCTGACTTTC. Its translation: CASSLGGSGANVLTF.

The V gene is TRBV6-4, the J gene TRBJ2-7, with 9 bases that match TRBD1. Germline V lookup: CDR1 MRHNA, CDR2 SNTAGT. Germline trimming cut 0 bases from V and 4 bases from J; bases unmatched to any gene: 19. This CDR3 comprises 20 residues. CDR3 residues: CASSDSLGQGSNSTWYEQYF. CDR3 in DNA: TGTGCCAGCAGTGACTCCCTGGGACAGGGCTCGAATTCCACGTGGTACGAGCAGTACTTC.

J is TRBJ1-6 and V is TRBV5-4; no clear D gene. Germline lookup yields CDR1 SGHNT and CDR2 YYREEE (reference sequence). Trimming left V 7 bases short and J 8 bases short, with 16 bases between. There are 14 residues in the CDR3. As DNA, the CDR3 is TGTGCCAGCCGTGACCCGCTGGGAGATTCACCCCTCCACTTT. Its protein is CASRDPLGDSPLHF.

The chain uses TRBV28 and TRBJ2-7; the D is unclear. This CDR3 is built from 13 residues. Trimming removed 7 bases at V and 7 bases at J, with 17 bases between. The germline V gene has CDR1 MDHEN and CDR2 SYDVKM. The CDR3, as DNA: TGTGCCAGCACGCCAGCACTTTCTGGTGAGCAGTACTTC. It yields the protein CASTPALSGEQYF.

The V and J genes are TRBV7-3 and TRBJ2-1, with 13 nucleotides matching TRBD2. V shed 1 base and J 5 bases; nucleotides not matched to a gene: 2. This CDR3 region has 16 residues. The germline V gene encodes CDR1 SGHTA and CDR2 FQGTGA. In DNA form, the CDR3 reads TGTGCCAGCAGCTTAAGAGGACTAGCGGGGGACAATGAGCAGTTCTTC. Its protein is CASSLRGLAGDNEQFF.

V and J are TRBV7-9 and TRBJ2-7; TRBD2 aligns across 9 bases. This CDR3 contains 14 residues. Trimming took 5 bases from V and 3 from J; bases not matched to a gene: 5. Per the germline V gene, CDR1 is SEHNR and CDR2 is FQNEAQ (reference sequence). The CDR3 spells CASSPSGIFYEQYF. The CDR3 DNA reads TGTGCCAGCAGCCCTAGCGGGATCTTCTACGAGCAGTACTTC.

This chain connects TRBV5-6 to TRBJ1-1; TRBD1 matches at 8 bases. The germline V gene encodes CDR1 SGHDT and CDR2 YYEEEE. The CDR3 is made up of 18 amino acids. J was trimmed by 1 base and V by 3 bases; bases with no gene match: 14. CDR3 nucleotide sequence: TGTGCCAGCAGCTCAACTGCGACAGGGGTCCCGGGGAACACTGAAGCTTTCTTT. Its translation is CASSSTATGVPGNTEAFF.

In this sample, this clone turned up once. The CDR3 region has the DNA TGTGCCAGCTCCCTCGCGACGGATGAGCAGTTCTTC. It is translated as CASSLATDEQFF. The genes are TRBV18 and TRBJ2-1; D not certain. CDR1 KGHSH and CDR2 LQKENI come from the germline V gene. The CDR3 is 12 residues long. V lost 6 bases to trimming and J lost 8 bases, with 11 bases between them.

This chain uses TRBV5-1 with TRBJ2-2, with D possibly called TRBD1 or TRBD2 (5 bases each). The CDR3 spans 16 residues. The V gene lost 5 bases and the J gene lost 0 bases, with 14 bases spanning the gap. Germline-derived CDR1 and CDR2 are SGHRS and YFSETQ. Written as DNA, the CDR3 is TGCGCCAGCAGGGGGGAAGGGCAGACGAACACCGGGGAGCTGTTTTTT. Translated, it gives CASRGEGQTNTGELFF.

The CDR3 bases are TGCGCCAGCAGCGCCGGGACAGGGGGCAACGAGCAGTACTTC. Amino acid sequence: CASSAGTGGNEQYF. The chain links TRBV10-1 to TRBJ2-7; 12 positions agree with TRBD1. The V and J ends lost 6 bases and 5 bases, in that order; junction bases with no gene match: 5. This CDR3 has 14 amino acids. Germline V lookup: CDR1 WNHNN, CDR2 SYGVQD (reference sequence).

This rearrangement joins TRBV5-1 to TRBJ2-1; TRBD1 or TRBD2 may be the D gene (6 bases each). The ends were cut back, 3 bases at V and 4 bases at J, with 20 bases in the middle. CDR3 length: 17 amino acids. CDR1 and CDR2 (germline): SGHRS, YFSETQ. CDR3 in DNA: TGCGCCAGCAGCTCCCGAGGGGGAGGAAAGGGATACAATGAGCAGTTCTTC. Translated: CASSSRGGGKGYNEQFF.

The genes are TRBV5-8 and TRBJ2-5; 9 positions agree with TRBD1. Trimming removed 0 bases from V and 4 bases from J; junction bases left unmatched: 4. The CDR3 length is 15 residues. The V gene's germline CDR1 is SGHTS and CDR2 YDEGEE. The CDR3 spells CASSLDRGQGETQYF. The CDR3 bases are TGTGCCAGCAGCTTGGACAGGGGGCAAGGAGAGACCCAGTACTTC.

This chain uses TRBV15 with TRBJ2-5; D unresolved. This CDR3 is 14 amino acids long. Trimming removed 0 bases at V and 4 bases at J, with 9 bases between. Germline CDR1 LNHNV, CDR2 YYDKDF (reference sequence). The CDR3: CATSRDDRAETQYF. DNA for the CDR3: TGTGCCACCAGCAGAGATGATAGGGCAGAGACCCAGTACTTC.

CDR3 protein: CASSSGLAGGRTSTDTQYF. For the CDR3, the DNA is TGCGCCAGCAGCTCTGGACTAGCGGGGGGTCGTACTAGCACAGATACGCAGTATTTT. The chain is built from TRBV5-1 and TRBJ2-3; TRBD2 agrees at 14 bases. The CDR3 is 19 amino acids. CDR1 SGHRS and CDR2 YFSETQ come from the germline V gene. After removal of 3 bases from V and 0 bases from J, the junction contained 9 bases not matched to a gene.

The rearrangement uses TRBV7-2 and TRBJ1-2; TRBD1 matches 10 bases. Germline trimming cut 3 bases from V and 3 bases from J; bases unmatched to any gene: 4. The CDR3 is 15 residues long. Germline V CDR1 and CDR2: SGHTA, FQGNSA. DNA of the CDR3: TGTGCCAGCAGCTTGGGCGACAGGGGGCACTATGGCTACACCTTC. Protein sequence: CASSLGDRGHYGYTF.

V gene TRBV5-8 combines with J gene TRBJ2-7; no clear D gene. Germline loops: CDR1 SGHTS, CDR2 YDEGEE. CDR3 size: 12 residues. V was shortened by 4 bases and J by 7 bases, with 12 bases between the two germline ends. CDR3 nucleotide sequence: TGTGCCAGCAGCCTCGGACCCCCAGAGCAGTACTTC. It encodes CASSLGPPEQYF.

The rearrangement links TRBV5-1 to TRBJ2-7; a weak D match, TRBD2 (5 bases). Per germline, CDR1 SGHRS and CDR2 YFSETQ. The CDR3 covers 14 residues. V lost 0 bases, J lost 7 bases, and 14 bases lay in between. The CDR3 loop is CASSLETLREEQYF. CDR3 nucleotide sequence: TGCGCCAGCAGCTTGGAGACTTTGAGGGAAGAGCAGTACTTC.

This chain links TRBV6-9 with TRBJ2-2; tentatively, D is TRBD1 or TRBD2 (5 bases each). V was trimmed by 3 bases and J by 2 bases, leaving 10 bases between them. CDR3 length equals 15 residues. Per germline, CDR1 MNHGY and CDR2 SVAAGI. Here the CDR3 DNA reads TGTGCCAGCAGTTACCGGGACCCTAACACCGGGGAGCTGTTTTTT. This encodes CASSYRDPNTGELFF.